Below, 28 T cell receptor beta chains from the same sample are listed, as sequenced in a study of chemoradiotherapy in HPV16-positive cancers. Libraries were prepared by immunoSEQ multiplex PCR; TCRdb keeps only in-frame clonotypes and omits some of them. The profile shows some 14,000 clones, roughly nine tenths of them singletons. Source: tumor tissue, taken from a patient who underwent chemoradiotherapy. These receptors came from a human donor with HPV-associated anogenital cancer.

The chain couples TRBV2 to TRBJ2-5; no firm D call. CDR1 is SNHLY and CDR2 is FYNNEI in the germline V gene. The CDR3 length is 13 residues. Trimming stripped 6 bases from V and 0 bases from J, with 8 bases between. Written as DNA, the CDR3 is TGTGCCAGCAGAGCAGAGTACCAAGAGACCCAGTACTTC. Encoded protein: CASRAEYQETQYF.

This clone was counted once. V gene TRBV7-9 combines with J gene TRBJ2-2; D ambiguous. The CDR3 is made up of 16 amino acids. Germline V lookup: CDR1 SEHNR, CDR2 FQNEAQ (reference sequence). V gave up 7 bases and J gave up 2 bases, with 17 bases separating them. The CDR3 is CASTTSEDLNTGELFF. CDR3 DNA: TGTGCCAGCACAACATCCGAAGACTTAAACACCGGGGAGCTGTTTTTT. Supplemented by reference TRBV7-9 and TRBJ2-2, the full variable domain reads DTGVSQNPRHKITKRGQNVTFRCDPISEHNRLYWYRQTLGQGPEFLTYFQNEAQLEKSRLLSDRFSAERPKGSFSTLEIQRTEQGDSAMYLCASTTSEDLNTGELFFGEGSRLTVL.

J is TRBJ2-1 and V is TRBV4-1; 14 bases fit TRBD2. CDR3 length: 15 residues. Germline CDR1 reads MGHRA; CDR2 reads YSYEKL. V dropped 6 bases and J dropped 5; count of bases not matched to a gene: 3. CDR3 in DNA: TGCGCCAGCAGAATGGGACTAGCGGGGGACAATGAGCAGTTCTTC. Amino acids: CASRMGLAGDNEQFF.

V is TRBV6-6 and J is TRBJ2-1, with 11 bases that match TRBD1. The CDR3 has 14 amino acids. V gave up 4 bases and J gave up 6 bases; unmatched junction bases: 2. Germline assignment: CDR1 MNHNY and CDR2 SVGAGI (reference sequence). CDR3 sequence (DNA): TGTGCCAGCAGTTGGGACAGGGGGATCAATGAGCAGTTCTTC. This encodes CASSWDRGINEQFF.

The V gene is TRBV4-2, the J gene TRBJ1-1; D unresolved. CDR3 length: 16 amino acids. Trimming pared 4 bases from V and 0 bases from J, leaving 15 bases between. Germline V gene data show CDR1 as LGHNA and CDR2 as YNFKEQ. CDR3 region: CASSPPLGSVNTEAFF. The DNA for the CDR3 is TGTGCCAGCAGCCCCCCCTTGGGGTCTGTGAACACTGAAGCTTTCTTT.

The chain joins TRBV7-3 to TRBJ2-6, with D perhaps matching TRBD1 (6 bases). Trimming cost V 2 bases and J 0 bases, with 11 bases left between them. CDR1 SGHTA and CDR2 FQGTGA come from the germline V gene. This CDR3 has 17 amino acids. CDR3 protein: CASSLGPRGSGANVLTF. The CDR3 DNA reads as TGTGCCAGCAGCTTAGGGCCCAGGGGCTCTGGGGCCAACGTCCTGACTTTC.

J is TRBJ2-5 and V is TRBV18; D is unclear. The CDR3 extends over 16 amino acids. CDR1 and CDR2 from the germline V gene are KGHSH and LQKENI. The ends were cut back, 2 bases at V and 4 bases at J, with 17 bases in the middle. The CDR3 sequence is CASSPSQLGFGETQYF. CDR3 DNA sequence: TGTGCCAGCTCACCATCTCAATTGGGCTTCGGAGAGACCCAGTACTTC.

This chain links TRBV5-1 with TRBJ1-6, with a possible D match to TRBD1 (5 bases). Germline V gives CDR1 SGHRS, CDR2 YFSETQ. CDR3 length equals 16 residues. V was shortened by 0 bases and J by 7 bases, with 14 bases between the two germline ends. CDR3 loop: CASSLAVGARNSPLHF. CDR3 nucleotides: TGCGCCAGCAGCTTGGCCGTTGGGGCTCGGAATTCACCCCTCCACTTT.

This chain uses TRBV19 with TRBJ1-1; 10 bases align to TRBD1. Trimming at V came to 5 bases and at J to 1 base, leaving 4 bases not matched to a gene. Germline V gene sequence: CDR1 LNHDA, CDR2 SQIVND (reference sequence). The CDR3 covers 15 residues. The CDR3 DNA is TGTGCCAGTAGTGCACGGGACAGGGGGAACACTGAAGCTTTCTTT. Amino acid sequence: CASSARDRGNTEAFF.

The CDR3 DNA reads TGTGCCAGCTCAACAAGGAGACAGGTGGATGATAACGAGCAGTACTTC. It is translated as CASSTRRQVDDNEQYF. This chain uses TRBV18 with TRBJ2-7; D might be TRBD1 (6 bases). Germline assignment: CDR1 KGHSH and CDR2 LQKENI. CDR3 length: 16 amino acids. V lost 5 bases and J lost 5, with 22 bases in between.

V is TRBV5-1 and J is TRBJ2-7; TRBD2 agrees at 13 bases. The CDR3 runs to 16 residues. V lost 0 bases to trimming and J lost 8 bases; unmatched junction nucleotides: 8. Germline CDR1 and CDR2: SGHRS and YFSETQ. The CDR3 DNA follows: TGCGCCAGCAGCTTGGCCGGGACTAGCGGGAATAGTAAGCAGTACTTC. Translation: CASSLAGTSGNSKQYF.

This rearrangement joins TRBV7-2 to TRBJ1-4; D unresolved. CDR3 length: 14 amino acids. Germline V gene data show CDR1 as SGHTA and CDR2 as FQGNSA. Trimming stripped 3 bases from V and 0 bases from J, with 5 bases between. In nucleotides, the CDR3 is TGTGCCAGCAGCTTGGTTTCAACTAATGAAAAACTGTTTTTT. Its translation: CASSLVSTNEKLFF.

The chain employs TRBV7-8 and TRBJ2-1; possibly TRBD1 for D (5 bases). This CDR3 spans 13 amino acids. Germline V lookup: CDR1 SGHVS, CDR2 FQNEAQ. Trimming left V 1 base short and J 8 bases short, with 9 bases between. The CDR3 is CASSLEWGHEQFF. The CDR3, as DNA: TGTGCCAGCAGCTTAGAATGGGGCCATGAGCAGTTCTTC.

This CDR3 reads CASSAHQADTDTQYF. CDR3 in DNA: TGTGCCAGCAGCGCCCACCAAGCGGACACAGATACGCAGTATTTT. The chain joins TRBV9 to TRBJ2-3, with D perhaps matching TRBD2 (5 bases). V lost 3 bases, J lost 2 bases, and 13 bases lay in between. CDR3 size: 15 residues. From germline, CDR1 is SGDLS and CDR2 YYNGEE.

In this sample, this clone turned up a few times. The chain links TRBV13 to TRBJ1-2; unclear D gene. The V gene's germline CDR1 is PRHDT and CDR2 FYEKMQ (reference sequence). This CDR3 has 15 amino acids. V shed 5 bases and J shed 4 bases, with 17 bases lying between them. The CDR3: CASSPHRGTIYGYTF. CDR3 sequence (DNA): TGTGCCAGCAGCCCCCATAGAGGCACCATCTATGGCTACACCTTC.

The chain combines TRBV10-2 with TRBJ2-2; tentative D call: TRBD2 (5 bases). Deletions cut 5 bases from V and 0 bases from J, with 7 bases between. This CDR3 is built from 14 residues. From germline, CDR1 is WSHSY and CDR2 SAAADI. The CDR3, as DNA: TGCGCCAGCAGTTTACTAGCGAACACCGGGGAGCTGTTTTTT. This codes for CASSLLANTGELFF.

The chain links TRBV5-4 to TRBJ1-1, with 7 bases aligning to TRBD1. This CDR3 region has 15 residues. After removal of 1 base from V and 8 bases from J, the junction contained 11 bases not matched to a gene. The germline gives CDR1 SGHNT, CDR2 YYREEE (reference sequence). The CDR3 region is CASSLSGTVMEEAFF. The CDR3 DNA is TGTGCCAGCAGCTTGTCGGGGACAGTAATGGAGGAAGCTTTCTTT. Supplemented by reference TRBV5-4 and TRBJ1-1, the full variable domain reads ETGVTQSPTHLIKTRGQQVTLRCSSQSGHNTVSWYQQALGQGPQFIFQYYREEENGRGNFPPRFSGLQFPNYSSELNVNALELDDSALYLCASSLSGTVMEEAFFGQGTRLTVV.

This clone was seen only once. The rearrangement uses TRBV5-1 and TRBJ2-7, with 7 bases that match TRBD2. The J segment lost 6 bases and the V segment lost 4 bases, leaving 10 bases of the junction unmatched. Germline loops: CDR1 SGHRS, CDR2 YFSETQ. CDR3 length: 14 amino acids. The CDR3 DNA is TGCGCCAGCAGCGGCACGACTAGCAAGGCCGAGCAGTACTTC. Protein sequence: CASSGTTSKAEQYF.

V and J are TRBV6-6 and TRBJ2-1; no definite D call. The CDR3 covers 13 residues. V lost 2 bases to trimming and J lost 5 bases, with 7 bases between them. CDR1 is MNHNY and CDR2 is SVGAGI in the germline V gene (reference sequence). CDR3 coding DNA: TGTGCCAGCAGTTACGGCCAGAACAATGAGCAGTTCTTC. Its translation: CASSYGQNNEQFF.

DNA of the CDR3: TGTGCCAGCAGCTTAGGAGTGGCAGATACGCAGTATTTT. It is translated as CASSLGVADTQYF. This sequence joins TRBV7-3 and TRBJ2-3; D is unresolved. V was cut by 2 bases and J by 4 bases, with 7 bases left in between. Germline loops: CDR1 SGHTA, CDR2 FQGTGA. The CDR3 is 13 amino acids.

The genes are TRBV6-1 and TRBJ2-1, with 9 nucleotides matching TRBD2. Per germline, CDR1 MNHNS and CDR2 SASEGT. The ends lost 0 bases at V and 15 bases at J; junction bases unmatched: 12. The CDR3 runs to 15 residues. DNA of the CDR3: TGTGCCAGCAGTGAAGCGACTCTAGCGGGATGGGCCAGGTTCTTC. Amino acid sequence: CASSEATLAGWARFF.

The chain couples TRBV4-1 to TRBJ1-2, with TRBD1 matching 8 bases. Germline lookup yields CDR1 MGHRA and CDR2 YSYEKL. The CDR3 loop spans 17 amino acids. Trimming took 2 bases from V and 5 from J; bases not matched to a gene: 13. CDR3 in DNA: TGCGCCAGCAGCCAAACCCCGGGGACAGGCCGCTTATATGGCTACACCTTC. Protein product: CASSQTPGTGRLYGYTF.

The V gene is TRBV25-1, the J gene TRBJ1-2; unclear D gene. V was pared by 2 bases and J by 4 bases, with 8 bases between. The V gene's germline CDR1 is MGHDK and CDR2 SYGVNS. The CDR3 has 13 amino acids. The CDR3 is CASSETVSYGYTF. CDR3 in DNA: TGTGCCAGCAGTGAAACAGTCTCCTATGGCTACACCTTC.

The CDR3 loop is CASSLVQGADTQYF. The DNA of the CDR3 is TGTGCCAGCAGTTTGGTACAGGGTGCAGATACGCAGTATTTT. This rearrangement joins TRBV28 to TRBJ2-3, with a tentative D call TRBD1 (6 bases). The CDR3 is 14 amino acids. Trimming removed 3 bases from V and 4 bases from J, with 11 bases in between. Germline V gives CDR1 MDHEN, CDR2 SYDVKM.

The chain uses TRBV30 and TRBJ1-5; possibly TRBD1 for D (6 bases). Germline V gene sequence: CDR1 GTSNPN, CDR2 SVGIG (reference sequence). V was clipped by 0 bases and J by 7 bases, with 10 bases between them. CDR3 length: 13 residues. The CDR3 sequence is CAWSVGQGQPQHF. The CDR3 nucleotides are TGTGCCTGGAGTGTGGGTCAGGGGCAGCCCCAGCATTTT.

The rearrangement uses TRBV11-3 and TRBJ2-7; 8 nucleotides match TRBD2. Trimming took 5 bases from V and 3 from J; bases not matched to a gene: 6. The CDR3 loop spans 14 amino acids. The germline CDR1 and CDR2 sequences are SGHNT and YENEEA. The CDR3 sequence: CASSLGAGGYEQYF. DNA of the CDR3: TGTGCCAGCAGCCTAGGGGCGGGAGGCTACGAGCAGTACTTC.

The genes are TRBV5-6 and TRBJ2-3, with D hard to call. With 3 bases removed from V and 3 bases from J, the gap between germline ends came to 14 bases. The CDR3 consists of 15 residues. Germline CDR1 is SGHDT and CDR2 is YYEEEE. The CDR3 loop reads CASSSRASATDTQYF. The CDR3 DNA reads as TGTGCCAGCAGCTCAAGGGCCAGCGCAACAGATACGCAGTATTTT. The variable domain in full, with the rest retrieved from reference TRBV5-6 and TRBJ2-3, is DAGVTQSPTHLIKTRGQQVTLRCSPKSGHDTVSWYQQALGQGPQFIFQYYEEEERQRGNFPDRFSGHQFPNYSSELNVNALLLGDSALYLCASSSRASATDTQYFGPGTRLTVL.

To note about this clone: The germline gene is not matched at one end of the junction; a read error may be the cause. The V gene is TRBV7-7, the J gene TRBJ2-7; D is perhaps TRBD1 or TRBD2 (5 bases each). CDR3 size: 13 residues. Germline CDR1 reads SSHAT; CDR2 reads FNYEAQ (reference sequence). The CDR3 protein is CASSSGPDYEQYF. The CDR3 region has the DNA TGTGCTAGCAGCTCGGGACCTGATTACGAGCAGTACTTC.